This T cell receptor (beta chain) was observed in a study of blood T cells in healthy people across ages. Regarding the study as a whole: Getting older went along with TCR beta diversity per million T cells dropping roughly linearly.

Then a second PCR, running about 6 to 12 cycles, was carried out with a sample-barcoded 5' primer and a J-beta primer mix. A minimum of 2.5 million CDR3-containing paired-end reads was obtained for each sample. TCRdb redid the calling of the 5' RACE reads with MiXCR, one entry per CDR3 protein. This sample yields approximately 800,000 distinct CDR3 sequences, of which approximately 59% are seen a single time; roughly 25% belongs to the top ten. The CDR3 loop spans 15 amino acids. V shed 3 bases and J shed 2 bases, with 13 bases lying between them. Germline-derived CDR1 and CDR2 are SEHNR and FQNEAQ (reference sequence). As for this clonotype: Its antigen is still unknown.

The material sequenced was blood. The rearrangement links TRBV7-9 to TRBJ2-5, with D possibly matching TRBD2 (5 bases). This receptor was taken from a young man in good health. The CDR3 protein is CASSFGLASQETQYF. CDR3 DNA sequence: TGTGCCAGCAGCTTTGGCCTAGCCTCTCAAGAGACCCAGTACTTC.